The clone carrying this T cell receptor (beta chain) was seen repeatedly, ten times or more. What it recognizes is unknown. Deletions cut 1 base from V and 9 bases from J, with 10 bases between. CDR3 size: 13 residues. Germline values: CDR1 SGHVS, CDR2 FQNEAQ. This entry is derived from a study of T cell repertoires in cytomegalovirus infection. TCRdb processed the reads anew with MiXCR; each CDR3 protein has one entry. The sample shows about 830,000 distinct CDR3 sequences, less than 35% of them seen only once. The gene calls are TRBV7-8 and TRBJ2-1; D not certain. The TCR sequence derives from a human donor in good health (CMV status not recorded). Some clones in this sample may be carry-over from other donors' samples. Sequenced here: cultured CD8+ T cells from PBMCs, sampled from culture after CMV antigen stimulation. The CDR3 here is CASSLVRPSEQFF. The DNA of the CDR3 is TGTGCCAGCAGCTTAGTTCGCCCGAGTGAGCAGTTCTTC.